This TCR beta chain was sequenced for a study of cytomegalovirus exposure and HLA in healthy donors. PCR employed 60 Vbeta and 13 Jbeta primers. TCRdb's copy holds only in-frame clones and misses some; the assay was immunoSEQ multiplex PCR. The repertoire holds about 100,000 clones, with roughly 70% as singletons. Details on this clone: Different DNA sequences within this sample yield the same CDR3.

The origin of this receptor is a man aged 40-49 years in good health and CMV-seropositive. Sequencing input: PBMCs.

The CDR3 coding sequence is TGTGCCTGGAGTGATGGGGGGGAGACAGATACGCAGTATTTT. Encoded protein: CAWSDGGETDTQYF. The chain combines TRBV30 with TRBJ2-3; TRBD2 matches 7 bases. With 1 base clipped from V and 3 bases from J, the junction kept 4 bases outside the gene matches. Germline values: CDR1 GTSNPN, CDR2 SVGIG (reference sequence). This CDR3 spans 14 amino acids.